This T cell receptor (beta chain) stems from a study of a mutant IDH1 vaccine in newly diagnosed glioma. Generated by immunoSEQ multiplex PCR, the TCRdb table keeps only in-frame clones and is missing some. The sample records about 54,000 clones, about 86% being singletons. Time point given: week 5, during vaccination. Mutant IDH1 20-mer peptide, at 300 ug, made up each vaccine dose, with topical imiquimod. The germline CDR1 and CDR2 sequences are SGHAT and FQNNGV. V was pared by 0 bases and J by 8 bases, with 11 bases between. The length of the CDR3 is 15 residues. A remark on this clone: The antigen is not known.

The V and J genes are TRBV11-2 and TRBJ1-6; unclear D gene. The source was PBMCs, collected from a glioma patient whose treatment included an IDH1 peptide vaccine. The sequence derives from a man aged 25-45 years with glioma. This chain's CDR3 is CASSLDDPGHSPLHF. The CDR3 bases are TGTGCCAGCAGCTTAGACGACCCCGGGCATTCACCCCTCCACTTT.